This TCR beta chain was recorded in a study of T-cell memory formation after mild COVID-19. General study results and limits: CD8+ contracting clones occupied EMRA, while CD4+ ones occupied mainly CM and EM. The finding that pre-infection memory included some responding clones suggested that cross-reactive memory joined.

To note about this clonotype: Its antigen remains unknown. At one of its ends the junction is not consistent with the germline gene, which may arise from a read error.

Germline CDR1 and CDR2: LGHNA and YNFKEQ. The CDR3 spans 15 residues. Libraries for TCRalpha and TCRbeta carried sample barcodes and unique molecular identifiers via 5'RACE. TCRdb reanalysed the 5' RACE reads using MiXCR and keeps one entry per CDR3 protein. This sample yields under 700,000 distinct CDR3 sequences, of which roughly 22% are seen a single time; around 12% belongs to the top ten. Sequenced input: PBMCs or a T cell subset sorted from them (not recorded which). The V gene is TRBV4-2, the J gene TRBJ1-5, with no clear D. This clonotype was sampled from an adult woman who had mild COVID-19 (a few samples of this study predate the infection). Cell type and time point are not known. The DNA for the CDR3 is TGTGCCAGCAGCCAAGAAATAACTAGCAATAAGCCCCAGCATTTT. It yields the protein CASSQEITSNKPQHF.